The 2 T cell receptor beta chains below were found in one sample sequenced in a study of blood T cell repertoires in COVID-19 (dated by TCRdb to the early 2020s). Library preparation used the immunoSEQ multiplex PCR assay. Sourced from immuneACCESS, this table was stored by TCRdb with only in-frame sequences that have V and J called. A share of the clones is absent; for the studies checked, an unresolved V gene accounts for under half, and the remainder has no known explanation. For this sample there are about 170,000 clones; 83% appear just once. 3.5% to 5% of the sample lies in the top ten. Sequenced material: PBMCs or T cells enriched from blood (not recorded which). These receptors were obtained from a woman aged 50 to 65 who had recovered from COVID-19.

The chain has TRBV3-1 (or the pseudogene TRBV3-2) and TRBJ1-3; 8 positions agree with TRBD1. This CDR3 is built from 16 residues. Trimming cost V 4 bases and J 3 bases; bases outside gene matches: 8. The germline V gene has CDR1 LGHDT and CDR2 YNNKEL (reference sequence). The CDR3, as DNA: TGTGCCAGCAGCCCGCGGGTCAGGGGGCTTGGAAACACCATATATTTT. Translated: CASSPRVRGLGNTIYF.

The chain recombines TRBV23-1 with TRBJ2-1; D is ambiguous. TRBV23-1 is an ORF, and what it does is uncertain. The CDR3 consists of 18 residues. V lost 0 bases and J lost 1, with 16 bases in between. CDR3 DNA sequence: TGCGCCAGCAGTCAATCGAGTCCACCCGTGAGATCCTACAATGAGCAGTTCTTC. Translating gives CASSQSSPPVRSYNEQFF.